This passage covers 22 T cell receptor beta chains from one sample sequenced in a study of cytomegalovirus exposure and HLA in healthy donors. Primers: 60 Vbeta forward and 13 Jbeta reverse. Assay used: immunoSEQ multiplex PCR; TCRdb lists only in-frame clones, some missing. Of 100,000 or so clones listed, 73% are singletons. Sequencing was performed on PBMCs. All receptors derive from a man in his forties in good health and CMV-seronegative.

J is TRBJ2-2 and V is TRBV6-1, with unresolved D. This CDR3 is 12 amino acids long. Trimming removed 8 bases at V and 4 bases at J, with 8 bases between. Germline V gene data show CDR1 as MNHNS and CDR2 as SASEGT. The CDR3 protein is CASEYSTGELFF. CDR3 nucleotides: TGTGCCAGCGAGTATAGCACCGGGGAGCTGTTTTTT.

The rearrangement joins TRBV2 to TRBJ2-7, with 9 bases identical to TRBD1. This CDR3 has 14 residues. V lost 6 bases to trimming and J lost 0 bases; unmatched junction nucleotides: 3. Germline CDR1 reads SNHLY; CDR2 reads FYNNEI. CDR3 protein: CASSRDRVSYEQYF. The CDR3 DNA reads TGTGCCAGCAGCCGGGACAGGGTCTCCTACGAGCAGTACTTC.

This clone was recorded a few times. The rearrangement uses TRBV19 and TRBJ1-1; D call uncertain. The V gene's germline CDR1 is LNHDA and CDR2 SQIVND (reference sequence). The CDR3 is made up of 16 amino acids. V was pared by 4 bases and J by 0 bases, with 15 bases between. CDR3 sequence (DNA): TGTGCCAGTAGTAGGGGTAGGCCGGAGGTGAACACTGAAGCTTTCTTT. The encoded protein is CASSRGRPEVNTEAFF. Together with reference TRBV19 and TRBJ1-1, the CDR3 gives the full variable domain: DGGITQSPKYLFRKEGQNVTLSCEQNLNHDAMYWYRQDPGQGLRLIYYSQIVNDFQKGDIAEGYSVSREKKESFPLTVTSAQKNPTAFYLCASSRGRPEVNTEAFFGQGTRLTVV.

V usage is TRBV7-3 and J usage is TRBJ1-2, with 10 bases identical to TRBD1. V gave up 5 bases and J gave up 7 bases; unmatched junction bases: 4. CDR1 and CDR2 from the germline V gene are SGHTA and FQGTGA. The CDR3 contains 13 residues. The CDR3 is CASSLDRGLGYTF. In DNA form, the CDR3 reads TGTGCCAGCAGCCTCGACAGGGGGCTTGGCTACACCTTC.

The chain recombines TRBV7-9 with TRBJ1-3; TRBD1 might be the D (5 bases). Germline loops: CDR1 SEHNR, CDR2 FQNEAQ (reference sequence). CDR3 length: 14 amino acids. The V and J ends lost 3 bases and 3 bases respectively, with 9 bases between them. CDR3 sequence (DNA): TGTGCCAGCAGCTTTGGGGCTGGTGGAAACACCATATATTTT. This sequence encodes CASSFGAGGNTIYF.

For the CDR3, the DNA is TGTGCCAGCAGCCAGACAGACAGGGTAGGCGATGAGCAGTTCTTC. Translated: CASSQTDRVGDEQFF. The chain employs TRBV5-4 and TRBJ2-1, with 7 bases identical to TRBD1. This CDR3 spans 15 amino acids. V gave up 4 bases and J gave up 8 bases; unmatched junction bases: 12. The germline V gene encodes CDR1 SGHNT and CDR2 YYREEE (reference sequence).

Here the CDR3 reads CASSLSGRWTQYF. The CDR3 region has the DNA TGTGCCAGCAGTTTATCTGGTAGATGGACCCAGTACTTC. The chain employs TRBV27 and TRBJ2-5, with no clear D. CDR3 size: 13 residues. The V and J ends lost 0 bases and 7 bases respectively, with 9 bases between them. Germline V CDR1 and CDR2: MNHEY, SMNVEV (reference sequence).

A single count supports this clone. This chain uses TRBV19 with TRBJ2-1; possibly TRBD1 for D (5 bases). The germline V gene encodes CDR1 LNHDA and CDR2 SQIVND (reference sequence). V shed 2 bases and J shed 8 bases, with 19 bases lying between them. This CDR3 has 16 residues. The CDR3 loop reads CASSIRGGRVADEQFF. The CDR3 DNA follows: TGTGCCAGTAGTATAAGGGGTGGCAGGGTTGCCGATGAGCAGTTCTTC.

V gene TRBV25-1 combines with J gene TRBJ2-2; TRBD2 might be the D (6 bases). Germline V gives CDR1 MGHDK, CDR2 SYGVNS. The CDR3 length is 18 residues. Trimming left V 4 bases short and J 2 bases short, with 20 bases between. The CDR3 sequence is CASSGPRERAVNTGELFF. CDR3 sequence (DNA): TGTGCCAGCAGTGGCCCGAGGGAGCGGGCAGTTAACACCGGGGAGCTGTTTTTT.

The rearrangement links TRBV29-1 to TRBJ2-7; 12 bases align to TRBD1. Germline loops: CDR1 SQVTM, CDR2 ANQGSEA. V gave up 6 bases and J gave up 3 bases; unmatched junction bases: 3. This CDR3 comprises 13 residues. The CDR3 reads CSVGTGGVYEQYF. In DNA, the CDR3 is TGCAGCGTCGGGACAGGGGGCGTCTACGAGCAGTACTTC.

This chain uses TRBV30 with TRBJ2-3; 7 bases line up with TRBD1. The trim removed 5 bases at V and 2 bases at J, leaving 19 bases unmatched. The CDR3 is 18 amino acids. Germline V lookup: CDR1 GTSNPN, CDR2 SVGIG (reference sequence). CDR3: CAWGLREKRQGHTDTQYF. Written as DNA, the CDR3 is TGTGCCTGGGGACTCCGAGAGAAAAGACAGGGACACACAGATACGCAGTATTTT.

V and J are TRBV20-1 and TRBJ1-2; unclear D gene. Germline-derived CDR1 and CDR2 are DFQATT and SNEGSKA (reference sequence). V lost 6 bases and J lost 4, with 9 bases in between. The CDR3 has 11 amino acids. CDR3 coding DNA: TGCAGTGCGAACTCCGCCTATGGCTACACCTTC. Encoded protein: CSANSAYGYTF.

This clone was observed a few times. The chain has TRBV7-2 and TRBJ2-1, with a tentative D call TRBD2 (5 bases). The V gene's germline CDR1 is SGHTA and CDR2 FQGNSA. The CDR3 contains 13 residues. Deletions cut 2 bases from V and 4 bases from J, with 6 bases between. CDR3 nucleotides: TGTGCCAGCAGCTTAAGAGGGTACAATGAGCAGTTCTTC. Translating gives CASSLRGYNEQFF.

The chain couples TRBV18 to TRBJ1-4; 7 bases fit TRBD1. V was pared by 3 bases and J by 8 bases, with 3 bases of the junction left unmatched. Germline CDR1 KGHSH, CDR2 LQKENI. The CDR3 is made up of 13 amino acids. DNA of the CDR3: TGTGCCAGCTCACCTACAGGGGTGGAAAAACTGTTTTTT. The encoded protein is CASSPTGVEKLFF.

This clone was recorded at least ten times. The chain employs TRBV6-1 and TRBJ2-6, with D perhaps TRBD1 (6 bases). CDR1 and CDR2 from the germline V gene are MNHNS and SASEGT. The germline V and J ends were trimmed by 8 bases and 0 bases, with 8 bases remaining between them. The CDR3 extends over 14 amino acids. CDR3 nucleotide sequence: TGTGCCAGCGGGACAAACTCTGGGGCCAACGTCCTGACTTTC. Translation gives CASGTNSGANVLTF.

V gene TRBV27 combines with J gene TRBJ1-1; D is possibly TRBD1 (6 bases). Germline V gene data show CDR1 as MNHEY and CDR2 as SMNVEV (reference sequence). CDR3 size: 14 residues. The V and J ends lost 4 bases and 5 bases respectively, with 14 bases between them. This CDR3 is CASSSPGQWTEAFF. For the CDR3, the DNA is TGTGCCAGCAGTTCTCCGGGACAATGGACTGAAGCTTTCTTT.

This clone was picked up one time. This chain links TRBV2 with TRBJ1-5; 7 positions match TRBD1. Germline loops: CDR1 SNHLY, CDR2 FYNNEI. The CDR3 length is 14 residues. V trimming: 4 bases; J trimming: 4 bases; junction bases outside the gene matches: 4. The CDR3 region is CASSVGQSNQPQHF. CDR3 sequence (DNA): TGTGCCAGCAGTGTGGGACAGAGTAATCAGCCCCAGCATTTT. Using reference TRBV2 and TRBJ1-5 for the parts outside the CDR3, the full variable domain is EPEVTQTPSHQVTQMGQEVILRCVPISNHLYFYWYRQILGQKVEFLVSFYNNEISEKSEIFDDQFSVERPDGSNFTLKIRSTKLEDSAMYFCASSVGQSNQPQHFGDGTRLSIL.

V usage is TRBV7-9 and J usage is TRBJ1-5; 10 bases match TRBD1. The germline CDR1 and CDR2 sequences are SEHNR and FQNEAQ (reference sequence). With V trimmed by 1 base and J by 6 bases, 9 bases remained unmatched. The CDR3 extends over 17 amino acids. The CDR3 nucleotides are TGTGCCAGCAGCTTAGGGGACAGGGGAGGCGGGGGTCAGCCCCAGCATTTT. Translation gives CASSLGDRGGGGQPQHF.

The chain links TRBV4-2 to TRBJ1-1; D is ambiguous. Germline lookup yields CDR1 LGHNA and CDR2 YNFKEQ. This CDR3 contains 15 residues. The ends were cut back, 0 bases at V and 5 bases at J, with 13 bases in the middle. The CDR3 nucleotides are TGTGCCAGCAGCCAAGAGGCCGAGGGCGGGACTGAAGCTTTCTTT. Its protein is CASSQEAEGGTEAFF.

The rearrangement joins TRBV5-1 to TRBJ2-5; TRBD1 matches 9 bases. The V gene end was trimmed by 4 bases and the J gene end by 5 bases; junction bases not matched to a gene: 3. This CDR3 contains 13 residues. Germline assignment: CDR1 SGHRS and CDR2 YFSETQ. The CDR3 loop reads CASSRDRDETQYF. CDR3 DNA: TGCGCCAGCAGCCGGGACAGGGACGAGACCCAGTACTTC.

CDR3 residues: CASSQEQGDNQPQHF. CDR3 nucleotide sequence: TGTGCCAGCAGCCAAGAACAGGGAGACAATCAGCCCCAGCATTTT. This chain uses TRBV4-2 with TRBJ1-5; a possible D gene is TRBD1 (6 bases). V lost 0 bases to trimming and J lost 3 bases, with 9 bases between them. This CDR3 is built from 15 residues. Germline-derived CDR1 and CDR2 are LGHNA and YNFKEQ.

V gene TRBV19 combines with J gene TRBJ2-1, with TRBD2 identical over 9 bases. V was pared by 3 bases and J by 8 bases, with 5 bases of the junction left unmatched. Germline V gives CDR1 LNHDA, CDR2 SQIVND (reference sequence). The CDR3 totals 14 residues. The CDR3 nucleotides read TGTGCCAGTAGTATCCTAGCGGGGAGGCATGAGCAGTTCTTC. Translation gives CASSILAGRHEQFF.